Following are 8 T cell receptor beta chains from one sample sequenced in a study of blood T cell repertoires in COVID-19. Generated by immunoSEQ multiplex PCR, the TCRdb table keeps only in-frame clones and is missing some. The table lists about 250,000 clones, 88% of them singletons, with about 3% in the top ten. Source material: PBMCs or T cells enriched from blood (not recorded which). These TCRs come from a woman between 45 and 65 years old who had recovered from COVID-19.

The rearrangement uses TRBV28 and TRBJ1-2, with D hard to call. Deletions cut 3 bases from V and 5 bases from J, with 7 bases between. Germline CDR1 and CDR2: MDHEN and SYDVKM. The CDR3 loop spans 12 amino acids. CDR3: CASSFGAYGYTF. In nucleotides, the CDR3 is TGTGCCAGCAGTTTTGGAGCTTATGGCTACACCTTC.

The J gene is TRBJ1-5, the V gene TRBV2, with a possible D match to TRBD1 (6 bases). The CDR3 has 16 residues. CDR1 is SNHLY and CDR2 is FYNNEI in the germline V gene. Trimming removed 4 bases from V and 1 base from J, with 14 bases in between. CDR3 region: CASSGPRDNSNQPQHF. In DNA form, the CDR3 reads TGTGCCAGCAGTGGTCCCCGGGACAACAGCAATCAGCCCCAGCATTTT.

The chain is built from TRBV5-6 and TRBJ1-1, with a possible D match to TRBD1 (5 bases). Per the germline V gene, CDR1 is SGHDT and CDR2 is YYEEEE. The length of the CDR3 is 17 residues. Trimming removed 4 bases from V and 3 bases from J, with 22 bases in between. CDR3 in DNA: TGTGCCAGCAGCGAGGGCTCGGCCTGGCGGGGGGACACTGAAGCTTTCTTT. It is translated as CASSEGSAWRGDTEAFF.

The rearrangement joins TRBV4-1 to TRBJ2-1; D perhaps matches TRBD1 (6 bases). Germline-derived CDR1 and CDR2 are MGHRA and YSYEKL. This CDR3 has 12 residues. The germline V and J ends were trimmed by 2 bases and 9 bases, with 8 bases remaining between them. As DNA, the CDR3 is TGCGCCAGCAGCCAACCCAGGGGTGAGCAGTTCTTC. Amino acid sequence: CASSQPRGEQFF.

J is TRBJ2-1 and V is TRBV4-2, with 8 bases that match TRBD2. The CDR3 runs to 15 residues. V was pared by 5 bases and J by 4 bases, with 7 bases of the junction left unmatched. Per germline, CDR1 LGHNA and CDR2 YNFKEQ. The CDR3 here is CASSGDLAGYNEQFF. CDR3 DNA sequence: TGTGCCAGCAGCGGAGATTTAGCGGGGTACAATGAGCAGTTCTTC.

This clone was seen once. The chain combines TRBV29-1 with TRBJ2-3; 7 nucleotides align to TRBD2. CDR1 SQVTM and CDR2 ANQGSEA come from the germline V gene. CDR3 length: 14 amino acids. V lost 7 bases to trimming and J lost 0 bases; unmatched junction nucleotides: 7. The DNA of the CDR3 is TGCAGCGCCCAGAGCGGGACTAGCACAGATACGCAGTATTTT. It encodes CSAQSGTSTDTQYF.

This clone was detected a few times. The genes are TRBV6-2 or TRBV6-3 and TRBJ2-1, with D possibly TRBD1 on 5 matching bases. The CDR3 covers 15 residues. Trimming stripped 2 bases from V and 8 bases from J, with 16 bases between. Germline values: CDR1 MNHEY, CDR2 SVGEGT. In nucleotides, the CDR3 is TGTGCCAGCAGTTACAGTGGGGCCGGCTTGTATGAGCAGTTCTTC. It encodes CASSYSGAGLYEQFF.

The V call is TRBV7-2, the J call TRBJ2-2, with TRBD1 matching 12 bases. CDR1 and CDR2 from the germline V gene are SGHTA and FQGNSA. Trimming at V came to 4 bases and at J to 6 bases, leaving 6 bases not matched to a gene. The CDR3 is 16 residues long. The CDR3 DNA follows: TGTGCCAGCAGCTCCCGGGACAGGGGGCAATCCGGGGAGCTGTTTTTT. This translates into CASSSRDRGQSGELFF.